This T cell receptor (beta chain) was documented in a study of T-cell memory formation after mild COVID-19. This clonotype turned up a few times. Its target is not known. TCRdb passed the 5' RACE reads through MiXCR, listing each CDR3 protein once. This table holds about 400,000 distinct CDR3 sequences, 23% found once. General study findings and limits: Among CD4+ contracting clones, most were CM and EM, and CD8+ ones EMRA. Some responding clones appeared in pre-infection memory, suggesting cross-reactive memory joined.

The clonotype comes from an adult woman who had mild COVID-19 (a few samples of this study predate the infection). Cell type and time point are not known. Sequenced: PBMCs or a T cell subset sorted from them (not recorded which).

The CDR3 DNA reads as TGCGCCAGCAGCTTGGGGTCCACACTTCCTTCGGATGGCTACACCTTC. The encoded protein is CASSLGSTLPSDGYTF. This sequence joins TRBV5-1 and TRBJ1-2; D unresolved. V was shortened by 0 bases and J by 6 bases, with 18 bases between the two germline ends. This CDR3 region has 16 residues. Germline CDR1 is SGHRS and CDR2 is YFSETQ. Looking up the rest from reference TRBV5-1 and TRBJ1-2 gives the full variable domain: KAGVTQTPRYLIKTRGQQVTLSCSPISGHRSVSWYQQTPGQGLQFLFEYFSETQRNKGNFPGRFSGRQFSNSRSEMNVSTLELGDSALYLCASSLGSTLPSDGYTFGSGTRLTVV.